A single sample is the source of the 5 T cell receptor beta chains below, sequenced in a study of cytomegalovirus exposure and HLA in healthy donors. The primer mix had 60 Vbeta and 13 Jbeta primers. Repertoires were generated with immunoSEQ multiplex PCR, while TCRdb's copy carries only in-frame clones and drops some. Of over 150,000 clones in the sample, roughly 80% were seen once. Sequencing was carried out using PBMCs. The source is a young man in good health and CMV-seropositive.

The CDR3 bases are TGTGCCAGCAGCGAAAAGACAGGGTACTATGGCTACACCTTC. Translation gives CASSEKTGYYGYTF. V usage is TRBV11-2 and J usage is TRBJ1-2; 7 bases map to TRBD1. V was pared by 5 bases and J by 3 bases, with 6 bases of the junction left unmatched. From germline, CDR1 is SGHAT and CDR2 FQNNGV. The CDR3 sequence is 14 residues long.

The chain joins TRBV10-3 to TRBJ1-2; D unclear. Germline V gene lookup returns CDR1 ENHRY and CDR2 SYGVKD. Trimming left V 10 bases short and J 8 bases short, with 17 bases between. This CDR3 has 12 amino acids. The CDR3 DNA reads TGTGCCACCGCGATCGAAGCGGGAGGCTACACCTTC. Amino acids: CATAIEAGGYTF.

This sequence joins TRBV6-5 and TRBJ1-3; maybe TRBD1 (6 bases). Trimming pared 2 bases from V and 3 bases from J, leaving 8 bases between. CDR1 and CDR2 (germline): MNHEY, SVGAGI. CDR3 size: 14 residues. The CDR3: CASSYGTIGNTIYF. The CDR3, as DNA: TGTGCCAGCAGTTACGGGACAATTGGAAACACCATATATTTT.

The sample holds one count of this clone. The V and J genes are TRBV29-1 and TRBJ2-7, with 10 bases lining up with TRBD2. CDR3 length equals 13 residues. Germline-derived CDR1 and CDR2 are SQVTM and ANQGSEA. The ends lost 5 bases at V and 3 bases at J; junction bases unmatched: 4. CDR3 loop: CSVLSSGSYEQYF. The CDR3 DNA reads TGCAGCGTTCTGTCTAGCGGGAGCTACGAGCAGTACTTC.

The chain employs TRBV19 and TRBJ1-2, with D possibly matching TRBD1 (5 bases). Germline values: CDR1 LNHDA, CDR2 SQIVND (reference sequence). This CDR3 spans 14 amino acids. The V and J ends lost 7 bases and 7 bases respectively, with 19 bases between them. The CDR3 is CASTRDSAWGGYTF. CDR3 DNA: TGTGCCAGTACCCGAGACAGCGCCTGGGGTGGCTACACCTTC. The full variable domain, in which reference TRBV19 and TRBJ1-2 provide the parts outside the CDR3, is DGGITQSPKYLFRKEGQNVTLSCEQNLNHDAMYWYRQDPGQGLRLIYYSQIVNDFQKGDIAEGYSVSREKKESFPLTVTSAQKNPTAFYLCASTRDSAWGGYTFGSGTRLTVV.